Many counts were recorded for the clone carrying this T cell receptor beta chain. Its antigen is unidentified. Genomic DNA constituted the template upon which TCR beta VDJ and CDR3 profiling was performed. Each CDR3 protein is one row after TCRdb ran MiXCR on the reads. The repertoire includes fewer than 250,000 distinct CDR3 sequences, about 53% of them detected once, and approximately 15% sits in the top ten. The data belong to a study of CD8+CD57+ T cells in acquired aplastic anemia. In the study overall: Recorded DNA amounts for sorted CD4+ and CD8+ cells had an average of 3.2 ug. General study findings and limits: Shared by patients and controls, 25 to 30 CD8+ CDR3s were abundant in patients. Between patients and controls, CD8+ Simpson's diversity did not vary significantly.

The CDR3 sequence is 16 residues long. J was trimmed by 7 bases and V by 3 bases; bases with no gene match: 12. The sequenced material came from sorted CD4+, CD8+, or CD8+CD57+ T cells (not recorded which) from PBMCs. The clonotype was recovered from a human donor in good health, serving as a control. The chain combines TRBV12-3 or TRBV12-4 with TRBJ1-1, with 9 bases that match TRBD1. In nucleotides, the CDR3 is TGTGCCAGCAGTTTCCCGGGACAGGGATTGTCTGGTGAAGCTTTCTTT. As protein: CASSFPGQGLSGEAFF.